What follows are 32 T cell receptor beta chains derived from one specimen sequenced in a study of siplizumab effects on memory and regulatory T cells. Repertoires were generated with immunoSEQ multiplex PCR, while TCRdb's copy carries only in-frame clones and drops some. This sample has some 99,000 clones, with around 92% found just once. Sequencing was done on a sample of Tregs sorted from blood. These receptors originate from a human donor in good health.

This chain links TRBV7-2 with TRBJ1-2; a possible D gene is TRBD1 (6 bases). Per germline, CDR1 SGHTA and CDR2 FQGNSA. V was cut by 3 bases and J by 8 bases, with 13 bases left in between. The CDR3 has 13 amino acids. As DNA, the CDR3 is TGTGCCAGCAGCTTGGGTCGGGGGCCCGGCTACACCTTC. Its translation is CASSLGRGPGYTF.

The chain joins TRBV7-2 to TRBJ2-6; D is perhaps TRBD1 (6 bases). Trimming stripped 5 bases from V and 1 base from J, with 18 bases between. The CDR3 runs to 18 residues. Germline lookup yields CDR1 SGHTA and CDR2 FQGNSA. This CDR3 is CASSLQTGTFSGANVLTF. In DNA, the CDR3 is TGTGCCAGCAGCCTACAAACAGGGACCTTTTCTGGGGCCAACGTCCTGACTTTC. Full variable domain (outside the CDR3, taken from reference TRBV7-2 and TRBJ2-6): GAGVSQSPSNKVTEKGKDVELRCDPISGHTALYWYRQSLGQGLEFLIYFQGNSAPDKSGLPSDRFSAERTGGSVSTLTIQRTQQEDSAVYLCASSLQTGTFSGANVLTFGAGSRLTVL.

Notes on this clone: A read error may account for a junction end that differs from germline. This chain connects TRBV7-7 to TRBJ2-2; TRBD2 agrees at 11 bases. CDR1 and CDR2 from the germline V gene are SSHAT and FNYEAQ (reference sequence). The CDR3 runs to 19 residues. CDR3 sequence: CASSLLPTSGTSNTGELFF. CDR3 coding DNA: TGTGCTAGCAGCCTCTTACCGACTAGCGGGACGTCTAACACCGGGGAGCTGTTTTTT. The entire variable domain, with the rest obtained from reference TRBV7-7 and TRBJ2-2, is as follows: GAGVSQSPRYKVTKRGQDVTLRCDPISSHATLYWYQQALGQGPEFLTYFNYEAQPDKSGLPSDRFSAERPEGSISTLTIQRTEQRDSAMYRCASSLLPTSGTSNTGELFFGEGSRLTVL.

The CDR3 loop is CSVENTEAFF. DNA for the CDR3: TGCAGCGTTGAGAACACTGAAGCTTTCTTT. J is TRBJ1-1 and V is TRBV29-1; D not certain. Germline V gene lookup returns CDR1 SQVTM and CDR2 ANQGSEA. The CDR3 is 10 residues long. Trimming left V 3 bases short and J 1 base short, with 0 bases between.

The chain joins TRBV7-2 to TRBJ2-1; D possibly corresponds to TRBD2 (6 bases). The CDR3 is 15 residues long. V gave up 1 base and J gave up 8 bases, with 15 bases separating them. Germline CDR1 SGHTA, CDR2 FQGNSA. The CDR3 loop reads CASSLVGRWADEQFF. In DNA, the CDR3 is TGTGCCAGCAGCTTAGTAGGGAGGTGGGCTGATGAGCAGTTCTTC.

The chain combines TRBV18 with TRBJ2-3; 15 positions agree with TRBD2. The J segment lost 8 bases and the V segment lost 2 bases, leaving 8 bases of the junction unmatched. The CDR3 loop spans 17 amino acids. CDR1 is KGHSH and CDR2 is LQKENI in the germline V gene. CDR3 loop: CASSPGLAGGPRSTQYF. Here the CDR3 DNA reads TGTGCCAGCTCACCAGGACTAGCGGGAGGGCCAAGGAGTACGCAGTATTTT.

This chain links TRBV11-2 with TRBJ2-7, with 9 bases that match TRBD1. In germline, CDR1 is SGHAT, CDR2 FQNNGV. The CDR3 extends over 12 amino acids. The V segment lost 5 bases and the J segment 6 bases; nucleotides outside the gene matches: 2. The CDR3 spells CASSPGQGEQYF. CDR3 in DNA: TGTGCCAGCAGCCCGGGACAGGGCGAGCAGTACTTC. Full variable domain (missing parts from reference TRBV11-2 and TRBJ2-7): EAGVAQSPRYKIIEKRQSVAFWCNPISGHATLYWYQQILGQGPKLLIQFQNNGVVDDSQLPKDRFSAERLKGVDSTLKIQPAKLEDSAVYLCASSPGQGEQYFGPGTRLTVT.

This chain uses TRBV2 with TRBJ2-5; TRBD2 might be the D (6 bases). Germline lookup yields CDR1 SNHLY and CDR2 FYNNEI. V lost 4 bases and J 2 bases, leaving 11 bases between the germline ends. This CDR3 spans 14 amino acids. The CDR3 bases are TGTGCCAGCAGTGTGCGGGGCAGGCAAGAGACCCAGTACTTC. Protein sequence: CASSVRGRQETQYF.

The chain carries TRBV5-6 and TRBJ1-5; tentative D call: TRBD1 (5 bases). V was cut by 4 bases and J by 7 bases, with 15 bases left in between. The CDR3 has 14 amino acids. CDR1 is SGHDT and CDR2 is YYEEEE in the germline V gene. The CDR3 protein is CASSPLGTDQPQHF. DNA of the CDR3: TGTGCCAGCAGCCCCCTCGGGACGGACCAGCCCCAGCATTTT. Supplemented by reference TRBV5-6 and TRBJ1-5, the full variable domain reads DAGVTQSPTHLIKTRGQQVTLRCSPKSGHDTVSWYQQALGQGPQFIFQYYEEEERQRGNFPDRFSGHQFPNYSSELNVNALLLGDSALYLCASSPLGTDQPQHFGDGTRLSIL.

The chain carries TRBV2 and TRBJ2-2; 7 bases map to TRBD1. V was pared by 8 bases and J by 4 bases, with 10 bases of the junction left unmatched. Germline V gene data show CDR1 as SNHLY and CDR2 as FYNNEI. The CDR3 extends over 15 amino acids. CDR3 sequence: CASLSSRGITGELFF. CDR3 nucleotides: TGTGCCAGCCTCAGCAGCAGGGGGATCACCGGGGAGCTGTTTTTT.

The CDR3 here is CASSQSQSYGYTF. In nucleotides, the CDR3 is TGTGCCAGCAGCCAAAGCCAGAGCTATGGCTACACCTTC. The chain has TRBV4-2 and TRBJ1-2; no clear D gene. V dropped 2 bases and J dropped 4 bases, with 8 bases sitting between them. This CDR3 is built from 13 residues. Germline V CDR1 and CDR2: LGHNA, YNFKEQ.

The rearrangement joins TRBV5-1 to TRBJ1-3; TRBD1 might be the D (6 bases). Germline assignment: CDR1 SGHRS and CDR2 YFSETQ. This CDR3 contains 15 residues. Between the trimmed V and J ends, which lost 1 base and 3 bases, there was a span of 11 bases. The CDR3 protein is CASSLLTGSGNTIYF. The CDR3 nucleotides are TGCGCCAGCAGCTTGCTAACAGGGAGTGGAAACACCATATATTTT. Full variable domain (rest looked up from reference TRBV5-1 and TRBJ1-3): KAGVTQTPRYLIKTRGQQVTLSCSPISGHRSVSWYQQTPGQGLQFLFEYFSETQRNKGNFPGRFSGRQFSNSRSEMNVSTLELGDSALYLCASSLLTGSGNTIYFGEGSWLTVV.

This chain uses TRBV21-1 with TRBJ1-5. TRBV21-1 is labeled a pseudogene. The CDR3 is made up of 16 amino acids. CDR3 region: CASSTRTADSNQPQHF. The CDR3 nucleotides are TGTGCCAGCAGCACTCGGACGGCCGATAGCAATCAGCCCCAGCATTTT.

The rearrangement links TRBV7-9 to TRBJ1-4; D possibly corresponds to TRBD1 (6 bases). The CDR3 extends over 14 amino acids. In germline, CDR1 is SEHNR, CDR2 FQNEAQ (reference sequence). V was trimmed by 6 bases and J by 4 bases, leaving 12 bases between them. The CDR3 region has the DNA TGTGCCAGCAGTTCTACAGGGATTAATGAAAAACTGTTTTTT. This gives the protein CASSSTGINEKLFF.

This clone was counted once. This sequence may be a read error, since a much larger clone differs from it by one base. This chain connects TRBV7-8 to TRBJ1-1; TRBD1 might be the D (6 bases). Trimming cost V 5 bases and J 4 bases, with 8 bases left between them. The length of the CDR3 is 12 residues. Per the germline V gene, CDR1 is SGHVS and CDR2 is FQNEAQ. CDR3 sequence: CASSTRGTEAFF. As DNA, the CDR3 is TGTGCCAGCAGCACCAGGGGCACTGAAGCTTTCTTT. Full variable domain (outside the CDR3, taken from reference TRBV7-8 and TRBJ1-1): GAGVSQSPRYKVAKRGQDVALRCDPISGHVSLFWYQQALGQGPEFLTYFQNEAQLDKSGLPSDRFFAERPEGSVSTLKIQRTQQEDSAVYLCASSTRGTEAFFGQGTRLTVV.

This sequence joins TRBV6-1 and TRBJ2-2; TRBD2 agrees at 7 bases. After removal of 0 bases from V and 6 bases from J, the junction contained 4 bases not matched to a gene. The germline CDR1 and CDR2 sequences are MNHNS and SASEGT. The CDR3 runs 15 residues. The DNA of the CDR3 is TGTGCCAGCAGTGAAGCTGGGCGGGGGTCCGGGGAGCTGTTTTTT. Protein sequence: CASSEAGRGSGELFF.

The chain employs TRBV7-9 and TRBJ2-7; D perhaps matches TRBD2 (6 bases). V was shortened by 8 bases and J by 2 bases, with 16 bases between the two germline ends. This CDR3 is 14 amino acids long. From germline, CDR1 is SEHNR and CDR2 FQNEAQ (reference sequence). This CDR3 is CASGEIGGTYEQYF. The CDR3 DNA reads as TGTGCCAGCGGGGAAATCGGAGGGACCTACGAGCAGTACTTC. Filled out from reference TRBV7-9 and TRBJ2-7, the complete variable domain reads DTGVSQNPRHKITKRGQNVTFRCDPISEHNRLYWYRQTLGQGPEFLTYFQNEAQLEKSRLLSDRFSAERPKGSFSTLEIQRTEQGDSAMYLCASGEIGGTYEQYFGPGTRLTVT.

This chain uses TRBV6-1 with TRBJ1-4; 7 positions match TRBD1. V lost 4 bases, J lost 4 bases, and 6 bases stayed unmatched. The CDR3 loop spans 15 amino acids. Germline V gives CDR1 MNHNS, CDR2 SASEGT. The CDR3 sequence: CASSGGDSLNEKLFF. In nucleotides, the CDR3 is TGTGCCAGCAGTGGGGGGGACAGCCTTAATGAAAAACTGTTTTTT.

The chain links TRBV28 to TRBJ2-5, with 8 bases that match TRBD1. The germline V gene encodes CDR1 MDHEN and CDR2 SYDVKM. This CDR3 has 14 residues. Unmatched junction bases numbered 4, after V lost 3 bases and J lost 4 bases. Here the CDR3 DNA reads TGTGCCAGCAGTTTCGGGGACAGGTCAGAGACCCAGTACTTC. Translation gives CASSFGDRSETQYF.

The chain couples TRBV9 to TRBJ2-1; a weak D match, TRBD1 (6 bases). V lost 0 bases and J lost 5, with 15 bases in between. CDR1 SGDLS and CDR2 YYNGEE come from the germline V gene. The CDR3 runs 16 residues. CDR3 nucleotides: TGTGCCAGCAGCGTAGGGTTTGGGACAACTAACAATGAGCAGTTCTTC. Its translation: CASSVGFGTTNNEQFF.

This chain links TRBV4-1 with TRBJ2-3; D ambiguous. Germline V gene sequence: CDR1 MGHRA, CDR2 YSYEKL. CDR3 length equals 15 residues. Trimming cost V 1 base and J 2 bases, with 10 bases left between them. The CDR3 DNA sequence: TGCGCCAGCAGCCAAGCGGCTAAGCCCACAGATACGCAGTATTTT. It translates to CASSQAAKPTDTQYF.

The CDR3 nucleotides are TGTGCCAGTAGTATAACAGAAAATAATTCACCCCTCCACTTT. It specifies CASSITENNSPLHF. The chain combines TRBV19 with TRBJ1-6; no reliable D call. Trimming stripped 2 bases from V and 5 bases from J, with 7 bases between. The CDR3 is made up of 14 amino acids. Germline assignment: CDR1 LNHDA and CDR2 SQIVND (reference sequence).

This chain connects TRBV7-9 to TRBJ1-6; D remains ambiguous. In germline, CDR1 is SEHNR, CDR2 FQNEAQ (reference sequence). The V gene lost 9 bases and the J gene lost 3 bases, with 12 bases spanning the gap. This CDR3 is 14 amino acids long. CDR3 loop: CASSAALYNSPLHF. CDR3 nucleotides: TGTGCCAGTTCCGCAGCTCTCTATAATTCACCCCTCCACTTT.

This clone was counted once. The V call is TRBV5-6, the J call TRBJ2-1; 8 bases are shared with TRBD2. This CDR3 is 15 amino acids long. The V and J ends lost 2 bases and 4 bases, in that order; junction bases with no gene match: 5. Germline loops: CDR1 SGHDT, CDR2 YYEEEE. The CDR3 nucleotides read TGTGCCAGCAGCTTCAGTAGCGGGGTTTACAATGAGCAGTTCTTC. Encoded protein: CASSFSSGVYNEQFF.

The rearrangement links TRBV7-8 to TRBJ2-2; possible D gene TRBD1, 6 bases. V lost 4 bases and J 1 base, leaving 7 bases between the germline ends. There are 14 residues in the CDR3. Per germline, CDR1 SGHVS and CDR2 FQNEAQ. The CDR3 sequence is CASSSTGNTGELFF. CDR3 bases: TGTGCCAGCAGCTCGACAGGGAACACCGGGGAGCTGTTTTTT.

The V and J genes are TRBV2 and TRBJ2-7, with D possibly matching TRBD2 (5 bases). The CDR3 loop spans 13 amino acids. V was cut by 3 bases and J by 7 bases, with 13 bases left in between. Germline-derived CDR1 and CDR2 are SNHLY and FYNNEI. DNA for the CDR3: TGTGCCAGCAGTGAGGAGAGGGTCCGAGAGCAGTACTTC. Protein: CASSEERVREQYF. Full variable domain (remainder filled in from reference TRBV2 and TRBJ2-7): EPEVTQTPSHQVTQMGQEVILRCVPISNHLYFYWYRQILGQKVEFLVSFYNNEISEKSEIFDDQFSVERPDGSNFTLKIRSTKLEDSAMYFCASSEERVREQYFGPGTRLTVT.

This clone has only one observation. The chain uses TRBV5-5 and TRBJ2-7; D is perhaps TRBD1 or TRBD2 (5 bases each). V lost 3 bases to trimming and J lost 2 bases, with 6 bases between them. The CDR3 has 12 residues. Germline V lookup: CDR1 SGHKS, CDR2 YYEKEE (reference sequence). CDR3 nucleotide sequence: TGTGCCAGCAGCTGGGGGACCTACGAGCAGTACTTC. Translation: CASSWGTYEQYF.

The count of this clone is one. The rearrangement links TRBV19 to TRBJ2-3, with a possible D match to TRBD2 (5 bases). Between the trimmed V and J ends, which lost 6 bases and 0 bases, there was a span of 19 bases. CDR3 length: 17 residues. Germline V gene sequence: CDR1 LNHDA, CDR2 SQIVND (reference sequence). The CDR3 nucleotides are TGTGCCAGTAGAGTGACGGGAAGCCTTACTAGCACAGATACGCAGTATTTT. This translates into CASRVTGSLTSTDTQYF.

V gene TRBV7-6 combines with J gene TRBJ2-3; D might be TRBD1 (5 bases). CDR3 size: 15 residues. Trimming cost V 2 bases and J 0 bases, with 9 bases left between them. CDR1 and CDR2 from the germline V gene are SGHVS and FNYEAQ. In DNA, the CDR3 is TGTGCCAGCAGCTTATTCGCAGGGAGCACAGATACGCAGTATTTT. This encodes CASSLFAGSTDTQYF.

This chain uses TRBV5-6 with TRBJ2-5; D gene unclear. In germline, CDR1 is SGHDT, CDR2 YYEEEE. This CDR3 is 15 amino acids long. The germline V and J ends were trimmed by 0 bases and 2 bases, with 11 bases remaining between them. CDR3 sequence: CASSLGFGNQETQYF. The CDR3 DNA follows: TGTGCCAGCAGCTTGGGGTTCGGAAATCAAGAGACCCAGTACTTC.

The V call is TRBV5-1, the J call TRBJ2-7; 12 nucleotides match TRBD1. From germline, CDR1 is SGHRS and CDR2 YFSETQ. With 4 bases clipped from V and 5 bases from J, the junction kept 7 bases outside the gene matches. The CDR3 is 15 amino acids. The CDR3 nucleotides read TGCGCCAGCAGCACCGCCGGGACAGGGGGCAACGAGCAGTACTTC. Translated, it gives CASSTAGTGGNEQYF. Full variable domain (outside the CDR3, taken from reference TRBV5-1 and TRBJ2-7): KAGVTQTPRYLIKTRGQQVTLSCSPISGHRSVSWYQQTPGQGLQFLFEYFSETQRNKGNFPGRFSGRQFSNSRSEMNVSTLELGDSALYLCASSTAGTGGNEQYFGPGTRLTVT.

The V and J genes are TRBV6-1 and TRBJ1-4, with D possibly TRBD1 on 6 matching bases. Looked up from germline, CDR1 is MNHNS and CDR2 is SASEGT. V shed 3 bases and J shed 8 bases, with 10 bases lying between them. The CDR3 covers 13 residues. CDR3 amino acids: CASSDQGFEKLFF. In DNA form, the CDR3 reads TGTGCCAGCAGTGATCAGGGGTTCGAAAAACTGTTTTTT.